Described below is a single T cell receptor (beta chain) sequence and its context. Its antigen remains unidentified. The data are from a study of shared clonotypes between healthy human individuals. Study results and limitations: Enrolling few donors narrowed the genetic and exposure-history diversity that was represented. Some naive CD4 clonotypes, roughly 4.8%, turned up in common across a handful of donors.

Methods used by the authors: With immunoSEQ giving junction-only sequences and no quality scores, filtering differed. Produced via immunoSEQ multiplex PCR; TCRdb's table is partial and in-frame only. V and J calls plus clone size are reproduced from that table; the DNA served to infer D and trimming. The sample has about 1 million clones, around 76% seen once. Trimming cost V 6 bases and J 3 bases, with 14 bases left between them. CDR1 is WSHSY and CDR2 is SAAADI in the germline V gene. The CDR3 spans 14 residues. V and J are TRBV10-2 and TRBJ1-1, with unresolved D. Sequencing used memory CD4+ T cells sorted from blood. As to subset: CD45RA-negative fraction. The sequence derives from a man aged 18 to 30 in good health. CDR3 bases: TGCGCCAGCAGACTGATAGCGGTTGACACTGAAGCTTTCTTT. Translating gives CASRLIAVDTEAFF.